Listed here are 17 T cell receptor beta chains from one sample, sequenced in a study of post-analysis software for immune sequencing data. Researchers reported that TCR beta cDNA libraries carried unique molecular identifiers. One entry per CDR3 protein results from TCRdb running MiXCR on the PCR reads. The profile shows over 150,000 distinct CDR3 sequences, under 40% of them singletons. Specimen: blood, collected after autologous hematopoietic stem cell transplantation. These receptors were taken from a girl between 10 and 17 years old with multiple sclerosis.

The rearrangement joins TRBV7-9 to TRBJ1-1; no definite D call. The length of the CDR3 is 15 residues. V lost 5 bases and J 6 bases, leaving 19 bases between the germline ends. CDR1 is SEHNR, CDR2 FQNEAQ, per germline (reference sequence). For the CDR3, the DNA is TGTGCCAGCAGCCCCCAGGCGGTGTACAGCCCTGAAGCTTTCTTT. This sequence encodes CASSPQAVYSPEAFF.

Only a few counts were recorded for this clonotype. The chain links TRBV12-3 or TRBV12-4 to TRBJ2-1; TRBD2 matches at 11 bases. Unmatched junction bases numbered 3, after V lost 6 bases and J lost 5 bases. This CDR3 is built from 14 residues. CDR3 sequence: CASRRLAGHNEQFF. In DNA form, the CDR3 reads TGTGCCAGCAGAAGACTAGCGGGGCACAATGAGCAGTTCTTC.

This sequence joins TRBV7-3 and TRBJ2-1, with D hard to call. This CDR3 contains 16 residues. The germline gives CDR1 SGHTA, CDR2 FQGTGA. V lost 2 bases and J lost 0, with 11 bases in between. CDR3 region: CASSLFLQSSYNEQFF. CDR3 in DNA: TGTGCCAGCAGCTTATTCCTTCAGAGCTCCTACAATGAGCAGTTCTTC.

V usage is TRBV28 and J usage is TRBJ1-4; 8 bases line up with TRBD1. CDR1 is MDHEN, CDR2 SYDVKM, per germline. The CDR3 totals 15 residues. The ends lost 3 bases at V and 3 bases at J; junction bases unmatched: 3. The CDR3 DNA reads as TGTGCCAGCAGTTTTCCGGGACAGGCTAATGAAAAACTGTTTTTT. This gives the protein CASSFPGQANEKLFF.

The chain is built from TRBV20-1 and TRBJ2-5; no reliable D call. CDR3 length: 14 amino acids. CDR1 and CDR2 from the germline V gene are DFQATT and SNEGSKA (reference sequence). Deletions cut 3 bases from V and 1 base from J, with 12 bases between. CDR3 sequence reads: CSASGFVLQETQYF. CDR3 in DNA: TGCAGTGCTAGCGGTTTTGTTCTCCAAGAGACCCAGTACTTC.

This clonotype was recorded once. V gene TRBV7-2 combines with J gene TRBJ2-7; D might be TRBD1 (6 bases). Germline assignment: CDR1 SGHTA and CDR2 FQGNSA. This CDR3 has 15 residues. Between the trimmed V and J ends, which lost 4 bases and 4 bases, there was a span of 17 bases. The CDR3 protein is CASSYSDRPPYEQYF. CDR3 DNA sequence: TGTGCCAGCAGCTACAGCGACAGGCCTCCATACGAGCAGTACTTC.

This clonotype was observed at least ten times. The rearrangement links TRBV12-3 or TRBV12-4 to TRBJ1-2; D not certain. Trimming removed 3 bases from V and 7 bases from J, with 6 bases in between. The CDR3 has 11 amino acids. CDR3 residues: CASSFGFGYTF. In DNA form, the CDR3 reads TGTGCCAGCAGTTTCGGGTTTGGCTACACCTTC.

This clonotype was counted many times. This sequence joins TRBV12-3 or TRBV12-4 and TRBJ2-3, with D tentatively TRBD1 (6 bases). This CDR3 spans 14 amino acids. The ends were cut back, 8 bases at V and 2 bases at J, with 14 bases in the middle. In DNA, the CDR3 is TGTGCCAGCCTACACAGGGTAATCACAGATACGCAGTATTTT. This gives the protein CASLHRVITDTQYF.

This clonotype showed up many times. The CDR3 here is CASSYKGTYGYTF. For the CDR3, the DNA is TGTGCCAGCAGTTACAAGGGAACCTATGGCTACACCTTC. The rearrangement uses TRBV6-2 or TRBV6-3 and TRBJ1-2; D not certain. Germline-derived CDR1 and CDR2 are MNHEY and SVGEGT. CDR3 length: 13 amino acids. V was pared by 2 bases and J by 4 bases, with 8 bases between.

The V gene is TRBV12-3 or TRBV12-4, the J gene TRBJ1-5; 7 bases match TRBD1. With V trimmed by 3 bases and J by 4 bases, 6 bases remained unmatched. There are 15 residues in the CDR3. CDR3 sequence: CASSFGIQGNQPQHF. The DNA of the CDR3 is TGTGCCAGCAGTTTTGGGATACAGGGGAATCAGCCCCAGCATTTT.

This clonotype has only a few counts. V is TRBV5-8 and J is TRBJ2-7; 13 bases are a match to TRBD2. The germline V gene encodes CDR1 SGHTS and CDR2 YDEGEE. V shed 0 bases and J 4 bases; nucleotides not matched to a gene: 4. The CDR3 runs 16 residues. CDR3 nucleotides: TGTGCCAGCAGCTTGGGACTAGCGGGAGGAGAATACGAGCAGTACTTC. Protein: CASSLGLAGGEYEQYF.

The chain uses TRBV7-9 and TRBJ2-3; 10 nucleotides line up with TRBD2. V shed 1 base, J shed 5 bases, and the junction held 3 bases outside the gene matches. The germline CDR1 and CDR2 sequences are SEHNR and FQNEAQ (reference sequence). The length of the CDR3 is 15 residues. CDR3 residues: CASSLGAGGQDTQYF. The CDR3 nucleotides are TGTGCCAGCAGCTTAGGAGCGGGAGGGCAAGATACGCAGTATTTT.

This clonotype was counted once. The gene calls are TRBV28 and TRBJ1-1; weak D call: TRBD1 (6 bases). V shed 5 bases and J shed 2 bases, with 18 bases lying between them. Germline V CDR1 and CDR2: MDHEN, SYDVKM. The CDR3 spans 16 residues. The CDR3 bases are TGTGCCAGCAGTCCACTCCTACAGGGCCGTAACACTGAAGCTTTCTTT. Protein product: CASSPLLQGRNTEAFF.

This clonotype appeared many times. This chain joins TRBV5-1 and TRBJ1-2, with 8 nucleotides matching TRBD1. CDR1 and CDR2 from the germline V gene are SGHRS and YFSETQ. The CDR3 spans 14 residues. V was pared by 3 bases and J by 3 bases, with 4 bases of the junction left unmatched. The CDR3, as DNA: TGCGCCAGCAGCTCCACAGGGGGTGACTATGGCTACACCTTC. This codes for CASSSTGGDYGYTF.

This clonotype has a handful of counts. The rearrangement links TRBV7-8 to TRBJ2-7; perhaps TRBD1 as D (5 bases). V lost 2 bases and J lost 3, with 14 bases in between. CDR1 and CDR2 from the germline V gene are SGHVS and FQNEAQ. The CDR3 is 15 amino acids. The CDR3, as DNA: TGTGCCAGCAGCTTATCCGACGCAGGGCACTACGAGCAGTACTTC. It translates to CASSLSDAGHYEQYF.

The chain joins TRBV2 to TRBJ2-5; D remains ambiguous. Trimming shortened V by 2 bases and J by 8 bases, and 9 bases separated the two germline ends. Germline CDR1 SNHLY, CDR2 FYNNEI. There are 12 residues in the CDR3. The CDR3 coding sequence is TGTGCCAGCAGTGAAAACAGAGGAACCCAGTACTTC. Protein product: CASSENRGTQYF. The full variable domain, rest sourced from reference TRBV2 and TRBJ2-5, is EPEVTQTPSHQVTQMGQEVILRCVPISNHLYFYWYRQILGQKVEFLVSFYNNEISEKSEIFDDQFSVERPDGSNFTLKIRSTKLEDSAMYFCASSENRGTQYFGPGTRLLVL.

This clonotype was seen a few times. Sequence at one end of the junction differs from germline and may be a read error. This chain uses TRBV6-1 with TRBJ2-1; the D gene is possibly TRBD2 (5 bases). The CDR3 spans 15 residues. From germline, CDR1 is MNHNS and CDR2 SASEGT. CDR3 in amino acids: CASSVGLLSNNEQFF. The CDR3 DNA sequence: TGTGCCAGCAGTGTTGGACTGCTCTCCAACAATGAGCAGTTCTTC.